The 27 T cell receptor beta chains reported below all come from one sample, sequenced in a study of cytomegalovirus exposure and HLA in healthy donors. The PCR had 60 Vbeta and 13 Jbeta primers. Only in-frame clones appear in the TCRdb table, and some are missing; sequencing was by immunoSEQ multiplex PCR. The repertoire consists of 80,000 to 95,000 clones, with about nine tenths occurring once and the leading ten covering 8% to 10%. The sample comprised PBMCs. The receptors shown here come from a man between 25 and 39 years old in good health and CMV-seropositive.

V gene TRBV9 combines with J gene TRBJ1-2; TRBD1 agrees at 7 bases. V was clipped by 3 bases and J by 2 bases; unmatched bases: 4. Per the germline V gene, CDR1 is SGDLS and CDR2 is YYNGEE. The CDR3 is made up of 14 amino acids. Written as DNA, the CDR3 is TGTGCCAGCAGCGCACGGACAGGCAACTATGGCTACACCTTC. Translating gives CASSARTGNYGYTF. Using reference TRBV9 and TRBJ1-2 for the parts outside the CDR3, the full variable domain is DSGVTQTPKHLITATGQRVTLRCSPRSGDLSVYWYQQSLDQGLQFLIQYYNGEERAKGNILERFSAQQFPDLHSELNLSSLELGDSALYFCASSARTGNYGYTFGSGTRLTVV.

This chain uses TRBV29-1 with TRBJ1-1; D is possibly TRBD1 (5 bases). CDR1 is SQVTM, CDR2 ANQGSEA, per germline. CDR3 length: 13 residues. The V end lost 0 bases, the J end lost 2 bases, and 7 bases lay between the germline ends. The CDR3: CSVEDWGNTEAFF. CDR3 DNA: TGCAGCGTTGAAGATTGGGGCAACACTGAAGCTTTCTTT.

This chain connects TRBV5-1 to TRBJ2-7, with 11 bases that match TRBD2. CDR1 and CDR2 (germline): SGHRS, YFSETQ. This CDR3 has 16 amino acids. The trim removed 3 bases at V and 0 bases at J, leaving 5 bases unmatched. The CDR3 DNA sequence: TGCGCCAGCAGCTCGGGACTAGCGGATGGCTCCTACGAGCAGTACTTC. It translates to CASSSGLADGSYEQYF.

The chain is built from TRBV2 and TRBJ2-7; a weak D match, TRBD1 (8 bases). Germline V CDR1 and CDR2: SNHLY, FYNNEI. V was cut by 5 bases and J by 1 base, with 15 bases left in between. This CDR3 is built from 15 residues. The CDR3 DNA reads TGTGCCAGCAGTCCCACAGGGGGGGCTTCCTACGAGCAGTACTTC. It encodes CASSPTGGASYEQYF. The full variable domain, in which reference TRBV2 and TRBJ2-7 provide the parts outside the CDR3, is EPEVTQTPSHQVTQMGQEVILRCVPISNHLYFYWYRQILGQKVEFLVSFYNNEISEKSEIFDDQFSVERPDGSNFTLKIRSTKLEDSAMYFCASSPTGGASYEQYFGPGTRLTVT.

The chain couples TRBV5-1 to TRBJ2-7, with D unresolved. Germline V gene sequence: CDR1 SGHRS, CDR2 YFSETQ. The CDR3 totals 15 residues. Trimming took off 4 bases at V and 3 bases at J, with 17 bases between the two ends. CDR3 protein: CASSPRLSVDYEQYF. CDR3 DNA: TGCGCCAGCAGCCCCCGACTCTCGGTAGACTACGAGCAGTACTTC.

The V call is TRBV6-5, the J call TRBJ2-1; 8 bases map to TRBD1. CDR1 and CDR2 from the germline V gene are MNHEY and SVGAGI. The CDR3 contains 13 residues. V dropped 2 bases and J dropped 9; count of bases not matched to a gene: 3. CDR3 amino acids: CASSYGQGIEQFF. CDR3 nucleotides: TGTGCCAGCAGTTACGGACAGGGAATTGAGCAGTTCTTC.

This rearrangement joins TRBV19 to TRBJ2-1; a weak D match, TRBD1 (5 bases). Trimming removed 3 bases from V and 0 bases from J, with 15 bases in between. Per germline, CDR1 LNHDA and CDR2 SQIVND (reference sequence). The CDR3 spans 17 residues. The CDR3: CASSMGQGSFSYNEQFF. The CDR3 DNA reads as TGTGCCAGTAGTATGGGGCAGGGATCCTTCTCCTACAATGAGCAGTTCTTC.

The rearrangement links TRBV6-5 to TRBJ2-7; 8 positions match TRBD2. The germline CDR1 and CDR2 sequences are MNHEY and SVGAGI. This CDR3 spans 16 amino acids. Trimming at V came to 0 bases and at J to 2 bases, leaving 6 bases not matched to a gene. CDR3 protein: CASSYSEAGVTYEQYF. The CDR3, as DNA: TGTGCCAGCAGTTACTCTGAAGCGGGAGTAACCTACGAGCAGTACTTC.

The chain recombines TRBV6-6 with TRBJ1-1; 7 nucleotides agree with TRBD1. Germline trimming cut 7 bases from V and 6 bases from J; bases unmatched to any gene: 14. This CDR3 comprises 15 residues. Germline V CDR1 and CDR2: MNHNY, SVGAGI (reference sequence). The CDR3: CASTKNQGGDAEAFF. DNA of the CDR3: TGTGCCAGCACCAAAAACCAGGGGGGAGACGCTGAAGCTTTCTTT.

The V call is TRBV28, the J call TRBJ1-5; TRBD1 agrees at 8 bases. V gave up 2 bases and J gave up 0 bases; unmatched junction bases: 3. Germline V gene data show CDR1 as MDHEN and CDR2 as SYDVKM. This CDR3 spans 16 amino acids. The CDR3 region has the DNA TGTGCCAGCAGTTTAGCCAGGGGGCCTAGCAATCAGCCCCAGCATTTT. The encoded protein is CASSLARGPSNQPQHF.

V and J are TRBV28 and TRBJ1-2; no clear D. The CDR3 is 14 residues long. V gave up 7 bases and J gave up 4 bases, with 16 bases separating them. Per the germline V gene, CDR1 is MDHEN and CDR2 is SYDVKM. CDR3 sequence: CASTPVGGLYGYTF. For the CDR3, the DNA is TGTGCCAGCACACCCGTAGGAGGGCTCTATGGCTACACCTTC.

V is TRBV2 and J is TRBJ2-7; 10 nucleotides align to TRBD2. The CDR3 consists of 15 residues. Germline V CDR1 and CDR2: SNHLY, FYNNEI. The ends lost 5 bases at V and 3 bases at J; junction bases unmatched: 7. CDR3 residues: CASSFLAGVLYEQYF. CDR3 DNA sequence: TGTGCCAGCAGTTTCCTAGCGGGAGTACTCTACGAGCAGTACTTC. Supplemented by reference TRBV2 and TRBJ2-7, the full variable domain reads EPEVTQTPSHQVTQMGQEVILRCVPISNHLYFYWYRQILGQKVEFLVSFYNNEISEKSEIFDDQFSVERPDGSNFTLKIRSTKLEDSAMYFCASSFLAGVLYEQYFGPGTRLTVT.

The gene calls are TRBV7-2 and TRBJ2-7; unclear D gene. This CDR3 region has 13 residues. Trimming took off 0 bases at V and 0 bases at J, with 3 bases between the two ends. Germline V gene lookup returns CDR1 SGHTA and CDR2 FQGNSA. Written as DNA, the CDR3 is TGTGCCAGCAGCTTAGCTAGCTCCTACGAGCAGTACTTC. It codes for CASSLASSYEQYF.

V usage is TRBV19 and J usage is TRBJ2-7, with 7 bases matching TRBD1. Germline CDR1 LNHDA, CDR2 SQIVND (reference sequence). The CDR3 runs to 13 residues. V dropped 6 bases and J dropped 3; count of bases not matched to a gene: 5. The DNA for the CDR3 is TGTGCCAGTAGCCCGGGACAGAACTACGAGCAGTACTTC. It specifies CASSPGQNYEQYF.

V and J are TRBV7-9 and TRBJ1-5; TRBD1 agrees at 9 bases. This CDR3 has 13 amino acids. Germline loops: CDR1 SEHNR, CDR2 FQNEAQ (reference sequence). The J segment lost 6 bases and the V segment lost 6 bases, leaving 3 bases of the junction unmatched. The CDR3 DNA is TGTGCCAGCAGTTTGGACAGGGGTCAGCCCCAGCATTTT. Translation gives CASSLDRGQPQHF.

In this sample, this clone turned up once. The chain links TRBV27 to TRBJ1-4; maybe TRBD1 (5 bases). The germline gives CDR1 MNHEY, CDR2 SMNVEV (reference sequence). The CDR3 runs 16 residues. V lost 6 bases and J 8 bases, leaving 22 bases between the germline ends. This CDR3 is CASSLKSAGRKEKLFF. CDR3 sequence (DNA): TGTGCCAGCAGCCTAAAATCGGCAGGGCGGAAAGAAAAACTGTTTTTT.

The count of this clone is one. The chain couples TRBV6-1 to TRBJ2-2, with 8 positions matching TRBD1. The germline CDR1 and CDR2 sequences are MNHNS and SASEGT. V shed 1 base and J 4 bases; nucleotides not matched to a gene: 2. The CDR3 is made up of 15 amino acids. Here the CDR3 DNA reads TGTGCCAGCAGTGAAGGGACAGGGTTCACCGGGGAGCTGTTTTTT. Encoded protein: CASSEGTGFTGELFF.

The genes are TRBV7-6 and TRBJ1-2, with TRBD1 matching 7 bases. After removal of 5 bases from V and 4 bases from J, the junction contained 10 bases not matched to a gene. The germline gives CDR1 SGHVS, CDR2 FNYEAQ. This CDR3 is built from 15 residues. The CDR3 is CASSLNDRDGYGYTF. CDR3 DNA: TGTGCCAGCAGCCTTAACGACAGGGACGGCTATGGCTACACCTTC.

This chain links TRBV5-6 with TRBJ1-1, with D tentatively TRBD1 (6 bases). The germline V and J ends were trimmed by 2 bases and 6 bases, with 14 bases remaining between them. Per the germline V gene, CDR1 is SGHDT and CDR2 is YYEEEE. The CDR3 consists of 14 residues. The DNA for the CDR3 is TGTGCCAGCAGCTTATCAGGACAGAGATCTGAAGCTTTCTTT. This gives the protein CASSLSGQRSEAFF.

This rearrangement joins TRBV7-9 to TRBJ2-1; TRBD2 matches 13 bases. Germline V gives CDR1 SEHNR, CDR2 FQNEAQ (reference sequence). CDR3 length equals 15 residues. J was trimmed by 7 bases and V by 5 bases; bases with no gene match: 5. CDR3 protein: CASSRTSGSGNEQFF. The CDR3 region has the DNA TGTGCCAGCAGCCGGACTAGCGGGAGCGGGAATGAGCAGTTCTTC. Looking up the rest from reference TRBV7-9 and TRBJ2-1 gives the full variable domain: DTGVSQNPRHKITKRGQNVTFRCDPISEHNRLYWYRQTLGQGPEFLTYFQNEAQLEKSRLLSDRFSAERPKGSFSTLEIQRTEQGDSAMYLCASSRTSGSGNEQFFGPGTRLTVL.

The chain has TRBV5-1 and TRBJ2-2; tentative D call: TRBD1 (5 bases). V was shortened by 5 bases and J by 0 bases, with 8 bases between the two germline ends. CDR1 is SGHRS and CDR2 is YFSETQ in the germline V gene. This CDR3 has 14 residues. This chain's CDR3 is CASSTGSNTGELFF. The DNA for the CDR3 is TGCGCCAGCAGTACAGGTTCGAACACCGGGGAGCTGTTTTTT.

CDR3 coding DNA: TGTGCCAGCAGCTACTTGGGGGGGAGCGGACCTGAAGCTTTCTTT. Translation: CASSYLGGSGPEAFF. V usage is TRBV5-6 and J usage is TRBJ1-1; TRBD1 is a possible D gene (5 bases). The CDR3 totals 15 residues. Germline-derived CDR1 and CDR2 are SGHDT and YYEEEE. The V end lost 3 bases, the J end lost 6 bases, and 18 bases lay between the germline ends. The whole variable domain, filled in from reference TRBV5-6 and TRBJ1-1, reads DAGVTQSPTHLIKTRGQQVTLRCSPKSGHDTVSWYQQALGQGPQFIFQYYEEEERQRGNFPDRFSGHQFPNYSSELNVNALLLGDSALYLCASSYLGGSGPEAFFGQGTRLTVV.

The V gene is TRBV5-1, the J gene TRBJ1-5, with TRBD1 as a possible D gene (6 bases). This CDR3 has 13 residues. Germline V gives CDR1 SGHRS, CDR2 YFSETQ. Trimming removed 5 bases from V and 8 bases from J, with 14 bases in between. CDR3 sequence (DNA): TGCGCCAGCAGAGAAGCGGGGGCTAAGCCCCAGCATTTT. It yields the protein CASREAGAKPQHF.

V gene TRBV7-8 combines with J gene TRBJ1-1; D gene ambiguous. From germline, CDR1 is SGHVS and CDR2 FQNEAQ. The ends were cut back, 2 bases at V and 1 base at J, with 8 bases in the middle. The CDR3 extends over 14 amino acids. Here the CDR3 DNA reads TGTGCCAGCAGCTTAAGTTCACAGAACACTGAAGCTTTCTTT. Translated: CASSLSSQNTEAFF.

The chain is built from TRBV6-1 and TRBJ2-2; 9 bases map to TRBD1. Germline V gives CDR1 MNHNS, CDR2 SASEGT. The CDR3 extends over 16 amino acids. Trimming cost V 4 bases and J 2 bases; bases outside gene matches: 5. CDR3 protein: CASSADRGVNTGELFF. The DNA for the CDR3 is TGTGCCAGCAGTGCCGACAGGGGGGTAAACACCGGGGAGCTGTTTTTT.

The chain has TRBV10-1 and TRBJ2-3; D might be TRBD1 (5 bases). CDR3 size: 14 residues. Germline CDR1 and CDR2: WNHNN and SYGVQD (reference sequence). V lost 1 base and J lost 3, with 8 bases in between. The CDR3 bases are TGCGCCAGCAGTGAGTTTAGGGGAACAGATACGCAGTATTTT. Encoded protein: CASSEFRGTDTQYF.

The gene calls are TRBV28 and TRBJ1-5; D gene uncertain. Trimming took off 4 bases at V and 0 bases at J, with 10 bases between the two ends. CDR3 length: 15 amino acids. Per the germline V gene, CDR1 is MDHEN and CDR2 is SYDVKM. The CDR3 nucleotides read TGTGCCAGCAGTTCAGCGAGATATAGCAATCAGCCCCAGCATTTT. This codes for CASSSARYSNQPQHF.